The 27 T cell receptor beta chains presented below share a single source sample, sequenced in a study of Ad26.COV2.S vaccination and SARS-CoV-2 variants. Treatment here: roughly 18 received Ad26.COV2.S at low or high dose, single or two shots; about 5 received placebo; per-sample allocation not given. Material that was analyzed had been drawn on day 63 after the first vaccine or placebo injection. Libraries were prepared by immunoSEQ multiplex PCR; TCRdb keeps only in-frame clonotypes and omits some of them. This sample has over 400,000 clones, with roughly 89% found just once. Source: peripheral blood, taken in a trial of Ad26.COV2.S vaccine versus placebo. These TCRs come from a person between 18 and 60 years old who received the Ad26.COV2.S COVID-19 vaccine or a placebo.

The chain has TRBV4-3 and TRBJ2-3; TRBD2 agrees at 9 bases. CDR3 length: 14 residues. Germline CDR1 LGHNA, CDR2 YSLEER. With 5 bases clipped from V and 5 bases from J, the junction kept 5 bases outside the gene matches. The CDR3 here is CASSALAGLDTQYF. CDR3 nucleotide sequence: TGCGCCAGCAGCGCACTAGCGGGCCTAGATACGCAGTATTTT.

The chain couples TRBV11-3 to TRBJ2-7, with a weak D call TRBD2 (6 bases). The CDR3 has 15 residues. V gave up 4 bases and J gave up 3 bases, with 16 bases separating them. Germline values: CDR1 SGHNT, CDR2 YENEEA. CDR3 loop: CASSSRGAGIYEQYV. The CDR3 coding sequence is TGTGCCAGCAGCTCGCGTGGGGCGGGAATCTACGAGCAGTACGTC.

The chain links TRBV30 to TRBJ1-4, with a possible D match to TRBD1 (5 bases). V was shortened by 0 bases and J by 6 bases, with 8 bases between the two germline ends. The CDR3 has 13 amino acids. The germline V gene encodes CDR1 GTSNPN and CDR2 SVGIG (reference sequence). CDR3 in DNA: TGTGCCTGGAGTGTCGGCAGGGATGAAAAACTGTTTTTT. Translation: CAWSVGRDEKLFF.

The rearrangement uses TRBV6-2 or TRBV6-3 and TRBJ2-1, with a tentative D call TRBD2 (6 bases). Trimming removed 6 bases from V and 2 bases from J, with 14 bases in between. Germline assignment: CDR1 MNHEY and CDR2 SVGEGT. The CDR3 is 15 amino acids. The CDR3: CASSAPGEAYNEQFF. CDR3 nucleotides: TGTGCCAGCAGCGCGCCCGGGGAGGCCTACAATGAGCAGTTCTTC.

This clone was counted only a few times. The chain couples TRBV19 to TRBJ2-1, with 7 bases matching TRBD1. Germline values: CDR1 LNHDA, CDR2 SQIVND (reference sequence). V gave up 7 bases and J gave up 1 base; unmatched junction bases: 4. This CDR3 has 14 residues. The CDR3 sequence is CASTADRSYNEQFF. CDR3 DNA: TGTGCCAGTACCGCGGACAGGTCCTACAATGAGCAGTTCTTC.

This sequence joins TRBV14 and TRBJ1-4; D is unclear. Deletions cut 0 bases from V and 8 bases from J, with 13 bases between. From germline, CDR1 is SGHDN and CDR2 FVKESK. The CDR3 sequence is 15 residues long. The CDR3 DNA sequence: TGTGCCAGCAGCCAAGATTTTGGGCGGGAGGAAAAACTGTTTTTT. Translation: CASSQDFGREEKLFF.

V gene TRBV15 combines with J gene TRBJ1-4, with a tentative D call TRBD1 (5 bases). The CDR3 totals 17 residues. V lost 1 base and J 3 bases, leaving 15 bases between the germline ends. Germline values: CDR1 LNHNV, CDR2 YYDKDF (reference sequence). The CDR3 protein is CATSRGGRVEANEKLFF. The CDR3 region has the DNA TGTGCCACCAGCAGAGGGGGCAGGGTCGAAGCTAATGAAAAACTGTTTTTT.

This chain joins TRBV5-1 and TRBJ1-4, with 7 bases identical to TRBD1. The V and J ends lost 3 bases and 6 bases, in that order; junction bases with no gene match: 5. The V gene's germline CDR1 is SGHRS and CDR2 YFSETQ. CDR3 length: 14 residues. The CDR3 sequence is CASSSGGRDEKLFF. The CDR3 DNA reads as TGCGCCAGCAGCTCAGGGGGAAGGGATGAAAAACTGTTTTTT.

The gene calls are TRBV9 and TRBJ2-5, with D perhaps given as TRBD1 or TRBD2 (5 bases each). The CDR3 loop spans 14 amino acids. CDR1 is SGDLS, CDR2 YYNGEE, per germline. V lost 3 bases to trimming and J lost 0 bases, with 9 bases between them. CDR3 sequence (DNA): TGTGCCAGCAGCGCGGGGCTTAACCAAGAGACCCAGTACTTC. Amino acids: CASSAGLNQETQYF.

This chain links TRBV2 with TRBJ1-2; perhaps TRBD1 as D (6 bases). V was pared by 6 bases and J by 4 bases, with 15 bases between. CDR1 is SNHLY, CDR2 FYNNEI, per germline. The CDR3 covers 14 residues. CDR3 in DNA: TGTGCCAGCAGCGGTTCAGCAGGGGCCTATGGCTACACCTTC. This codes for CASSGSAGAYGYTF.

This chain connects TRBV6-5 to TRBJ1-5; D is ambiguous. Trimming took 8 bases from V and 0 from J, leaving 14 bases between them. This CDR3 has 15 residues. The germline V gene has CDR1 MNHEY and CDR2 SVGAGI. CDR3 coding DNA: TGTGCCAGCCAACCCGCCGGCGATAGCAATCAGCCCCAGCATTTT. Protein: CASQPAGDSNQPQHF.

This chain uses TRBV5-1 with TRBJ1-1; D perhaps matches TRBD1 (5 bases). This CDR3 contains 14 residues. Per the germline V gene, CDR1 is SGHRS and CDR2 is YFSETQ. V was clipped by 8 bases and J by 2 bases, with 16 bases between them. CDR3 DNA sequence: TGCGCCAGTCGGGACGGAACATCCAACACTGAAGCTTTCTTT. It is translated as CASRDGTSNTEAFF. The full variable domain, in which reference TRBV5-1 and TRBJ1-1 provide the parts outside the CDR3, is KAGVTQTPRYLIKTRGQQVTLSCSPISGHRSVSWYQQTPGQGLQFLFEYFSETQRNKGNFPGRFSGRQFSNSRSEMNVSTLELGDSALYLCASRDGTSNTEAFFGQGTRLTVV.

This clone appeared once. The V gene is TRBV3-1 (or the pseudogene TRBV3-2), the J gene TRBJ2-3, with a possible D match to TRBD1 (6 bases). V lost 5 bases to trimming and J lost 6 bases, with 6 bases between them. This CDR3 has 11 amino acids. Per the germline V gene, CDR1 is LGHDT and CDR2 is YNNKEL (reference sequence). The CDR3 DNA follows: TGTGCCAGCAGCACAGGGGATACGCAGTATTTT. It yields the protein CASSTGDTQYF.

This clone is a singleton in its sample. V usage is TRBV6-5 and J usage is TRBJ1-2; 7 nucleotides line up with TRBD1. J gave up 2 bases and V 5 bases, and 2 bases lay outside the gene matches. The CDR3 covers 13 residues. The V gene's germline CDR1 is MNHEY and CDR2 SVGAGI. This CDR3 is CASSNRGNYGYTF. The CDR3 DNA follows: TGTGCCAGCAGTAACAGGGGCAACTATGGCTACACCTTC.

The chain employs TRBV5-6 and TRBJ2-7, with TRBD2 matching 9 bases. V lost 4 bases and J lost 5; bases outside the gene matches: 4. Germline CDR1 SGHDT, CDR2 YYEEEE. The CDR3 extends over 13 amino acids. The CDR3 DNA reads TGTGCCAGCAGCCCGGGACTAGCCAACGAGCAGTACTTC. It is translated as CASSPGLANEQYF.

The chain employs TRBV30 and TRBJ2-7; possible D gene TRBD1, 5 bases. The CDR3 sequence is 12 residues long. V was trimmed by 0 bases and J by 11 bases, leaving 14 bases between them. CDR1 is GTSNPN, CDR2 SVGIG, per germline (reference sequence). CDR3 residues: CAWSVREGVKYF. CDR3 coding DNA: TGTGCCTGGAGTGTGAGAGAAGGGGTAAAGTACTTC.

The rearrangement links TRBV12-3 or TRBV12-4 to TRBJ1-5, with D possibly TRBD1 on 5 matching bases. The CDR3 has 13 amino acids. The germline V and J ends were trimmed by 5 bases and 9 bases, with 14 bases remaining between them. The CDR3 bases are TGTGCCAGCAGTCTATCTTTGGGGGGGCCCCAGCATTTT. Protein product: CASSLSLGGPQHF.

CDR3 sequence: CATSSRFDQPQHF. CDR3 coding DNA: TGTGCCACCAGCTCGCGATTCGATCAGCCCCAGCATTTT. V usage is TRBV15 and J usage is TRBJ1-5; D is ambiguous. The germline gives CDR1 LNHNV, CDR2 YYDKDF (reference sequence). Deletions cut 5 bases from V and 5 bases from J, with 10 bases between. CDR3 size: 13 residues.

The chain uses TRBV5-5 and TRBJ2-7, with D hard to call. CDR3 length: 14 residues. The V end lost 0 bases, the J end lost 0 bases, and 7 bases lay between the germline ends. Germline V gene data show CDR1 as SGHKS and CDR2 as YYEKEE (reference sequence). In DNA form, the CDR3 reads TGTGCCAGCAGCTTGGCGGCTAACTCCTACGAGCAGTACGTC. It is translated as CASSLAANSYEQYV.

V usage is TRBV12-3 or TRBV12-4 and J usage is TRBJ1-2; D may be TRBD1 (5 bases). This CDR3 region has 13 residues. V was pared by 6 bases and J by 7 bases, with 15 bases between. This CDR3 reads CASRSSGRGGYTF. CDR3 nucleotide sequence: TGTGCCAGCAGGTCGTCGGGGCGCGGTGGCTACACCTTC.

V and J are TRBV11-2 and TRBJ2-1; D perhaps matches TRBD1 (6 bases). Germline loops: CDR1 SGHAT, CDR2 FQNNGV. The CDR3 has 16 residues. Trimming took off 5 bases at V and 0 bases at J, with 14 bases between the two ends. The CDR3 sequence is CASSPIRGFSYNEQFF. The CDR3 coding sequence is TGTGCCAGCAGCCCGATCAGGGGTTTCTCCTACAATGAGCAGTTCTTC. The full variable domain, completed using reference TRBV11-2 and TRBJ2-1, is EAGVAQSPRYKIIEKRQSVAFWCNPISGHATLYWYQQILGQGPKLLIQFQNNGVVDDSQLPKDRFSAERLKGVDSTLKIQPAKLEDSAVYLCASSPIRGFSYNEQFFGPGTRLTVL.

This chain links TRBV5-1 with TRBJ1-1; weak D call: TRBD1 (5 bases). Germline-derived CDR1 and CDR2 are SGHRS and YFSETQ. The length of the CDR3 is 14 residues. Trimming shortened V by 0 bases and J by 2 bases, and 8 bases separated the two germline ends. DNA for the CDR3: TGCGCCAGCAGCTTGGGACAGATAAACACTGAAGCTTTCTTT. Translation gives CASSLGQINTEAFF.

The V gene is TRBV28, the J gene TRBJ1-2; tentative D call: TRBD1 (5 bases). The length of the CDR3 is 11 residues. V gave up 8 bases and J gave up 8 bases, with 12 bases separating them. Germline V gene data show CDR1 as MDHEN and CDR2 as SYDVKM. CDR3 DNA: TGTGCCAGCGGCCGAGGGGACGGCTACACCTTC. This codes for CASGRGDGYTF.

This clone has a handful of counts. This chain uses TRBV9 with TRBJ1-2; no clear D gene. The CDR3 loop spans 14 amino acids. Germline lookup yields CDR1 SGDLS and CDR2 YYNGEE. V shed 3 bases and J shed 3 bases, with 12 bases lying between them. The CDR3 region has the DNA TGTGCCAGCAGCGCGGACTTGGATTACTATGGCTACACCTTC. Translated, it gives CASSADLDYYGYTF.

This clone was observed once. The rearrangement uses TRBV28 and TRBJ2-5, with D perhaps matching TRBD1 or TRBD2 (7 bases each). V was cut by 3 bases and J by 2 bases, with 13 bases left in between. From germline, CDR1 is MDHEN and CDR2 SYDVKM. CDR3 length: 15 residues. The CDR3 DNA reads TGTGCCAGCAGTTTCGGGGGGACAGTACAAGAGACCCAGTACTTC. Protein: CASSFGGTVQETQYF.

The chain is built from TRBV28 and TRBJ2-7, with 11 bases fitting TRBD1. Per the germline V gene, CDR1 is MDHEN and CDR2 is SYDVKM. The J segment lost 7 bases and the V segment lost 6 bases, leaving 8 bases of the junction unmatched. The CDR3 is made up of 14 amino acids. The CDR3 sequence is CASSPGQGAREQYF. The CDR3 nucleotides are TGTGCCAGCAGCCCCGGACAGGGGGCTCGTGAGCAGTACTTC.

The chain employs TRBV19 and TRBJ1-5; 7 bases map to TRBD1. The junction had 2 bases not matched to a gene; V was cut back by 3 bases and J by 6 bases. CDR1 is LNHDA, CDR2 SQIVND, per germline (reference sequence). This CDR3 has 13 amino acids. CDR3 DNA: TGTGCCAGTAGTATCGACAGGGCTCAGCCCCAGCATTTT. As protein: CASSIDRAQPQHF.